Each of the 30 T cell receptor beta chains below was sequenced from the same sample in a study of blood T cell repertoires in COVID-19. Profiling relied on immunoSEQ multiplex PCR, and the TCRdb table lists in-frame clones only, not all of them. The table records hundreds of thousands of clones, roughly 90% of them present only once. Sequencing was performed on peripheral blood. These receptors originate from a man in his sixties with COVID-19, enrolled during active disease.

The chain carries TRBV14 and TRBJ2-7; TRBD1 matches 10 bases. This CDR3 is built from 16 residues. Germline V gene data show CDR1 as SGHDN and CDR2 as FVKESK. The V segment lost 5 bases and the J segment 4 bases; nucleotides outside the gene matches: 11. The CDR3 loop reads CASSELTGGIIYEQYF. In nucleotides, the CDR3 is TGTGCCAGCAGCGAGCTGACAGGGGGCATTATATACGAGCAGTACTTC.

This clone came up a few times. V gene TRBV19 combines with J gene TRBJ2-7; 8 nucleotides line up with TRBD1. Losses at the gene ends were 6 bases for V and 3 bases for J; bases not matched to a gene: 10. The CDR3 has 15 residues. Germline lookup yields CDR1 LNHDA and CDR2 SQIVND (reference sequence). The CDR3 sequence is CASRRTETGGYEQYF. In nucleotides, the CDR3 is TGTGCCAGTAGACGGACCGAAACAGGGGGCTACGAGCAGTACTTC.

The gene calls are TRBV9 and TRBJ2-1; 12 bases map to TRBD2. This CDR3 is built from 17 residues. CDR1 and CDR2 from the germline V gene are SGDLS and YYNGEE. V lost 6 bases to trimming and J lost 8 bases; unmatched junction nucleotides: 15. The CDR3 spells CASIRGASGGALDEQFF. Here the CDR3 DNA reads TGTGCCAGCATCCGCGGGGCTAGCGGGGGGGCTTTAGATGAGCAGTTCTTC.

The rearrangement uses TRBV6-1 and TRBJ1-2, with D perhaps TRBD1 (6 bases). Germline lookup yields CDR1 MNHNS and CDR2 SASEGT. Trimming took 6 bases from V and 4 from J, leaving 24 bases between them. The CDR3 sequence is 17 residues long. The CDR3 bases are TGTGCCAGCAGGGAAACCCAACAGGGCAACTGGGGCTATGGCTACACCTTC. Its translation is CASRETQQGNWGYGYTF.

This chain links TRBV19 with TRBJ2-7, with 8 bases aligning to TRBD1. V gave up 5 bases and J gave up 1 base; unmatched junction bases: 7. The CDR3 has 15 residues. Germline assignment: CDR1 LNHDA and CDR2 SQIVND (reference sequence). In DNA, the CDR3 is TGTGCCAGTAGTTCGACAGGGGTGGGTTCCTACGAGCAGTACTTC. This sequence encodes CASSSTGVGSYEQYF. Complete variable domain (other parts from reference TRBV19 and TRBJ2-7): DGGITQSPKYLFRKEGQNVTLSCEQNLNHDAMYWYRQDPGQGLRLIYYSQIVNDFQKGDIAEGYSVSREKKESFPLTVTSAQKNPTAFYLCASSSTGVGSYEQYFGPGTRLTVT.

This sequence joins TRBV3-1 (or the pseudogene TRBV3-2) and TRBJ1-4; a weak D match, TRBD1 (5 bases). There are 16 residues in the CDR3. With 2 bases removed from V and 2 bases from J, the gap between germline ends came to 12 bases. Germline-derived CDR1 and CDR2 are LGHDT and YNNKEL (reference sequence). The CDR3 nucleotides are TGTGCCAGCAGCCAATCGCTGCCAGGGACTAATGAAAAACTGTTTTTT. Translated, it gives CASSQSLPGTNEKLFF.

CDR3 protein: CASSRTRNNEQFF. The CDR3 nucleotides read TGTGCCAGCAGCCGGACTAGAAACAATGAGCAGTTCTTC. The V and J genes are TRBV5-6 and TRBJ2-1; 7 nucleotides match TRBD2. Unmatched junction bases numbered 3, after V lost 4 bases and J lost 5 bases. Germline lookup yields CDR1 SGHDT and CDR2 YYEEEE. This CDR3 has 13 residues.

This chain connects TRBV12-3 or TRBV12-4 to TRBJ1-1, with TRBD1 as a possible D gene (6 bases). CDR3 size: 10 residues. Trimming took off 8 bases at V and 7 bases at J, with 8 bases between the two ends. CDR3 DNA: TGTGCCAGCGGGGGCTTTGAAGCTTTCTTT. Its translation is CASGGFEAFF.

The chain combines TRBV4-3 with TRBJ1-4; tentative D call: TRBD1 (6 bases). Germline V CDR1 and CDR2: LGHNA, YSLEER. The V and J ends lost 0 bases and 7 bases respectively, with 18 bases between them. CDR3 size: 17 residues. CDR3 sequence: CASSQDTFRGAFEKLFF. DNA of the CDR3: TGCGCCAGCAGCCAAGACACCTTCCGGGGGGCATTTGAAAAACTGTTTTTT.

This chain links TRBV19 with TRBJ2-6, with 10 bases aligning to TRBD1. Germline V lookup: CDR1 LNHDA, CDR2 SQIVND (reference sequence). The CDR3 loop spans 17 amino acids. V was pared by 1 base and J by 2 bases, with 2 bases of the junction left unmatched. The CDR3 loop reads CASSIGQGATGANVLTF. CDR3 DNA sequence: TGTGCCAGTAGTATAGGACAGGGGGCGACTGGGGCCAACGTCCTGACTTTC.

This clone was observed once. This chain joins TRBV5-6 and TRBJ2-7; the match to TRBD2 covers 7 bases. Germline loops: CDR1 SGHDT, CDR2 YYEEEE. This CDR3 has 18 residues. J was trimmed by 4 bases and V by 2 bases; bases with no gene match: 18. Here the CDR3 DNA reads TGTGCCAGCAGCTTCCGGACTAGGCAAACCCCCGTGGGATACGAGCAGTACTTC. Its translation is CASSFRTRQTPVGYEQYF.

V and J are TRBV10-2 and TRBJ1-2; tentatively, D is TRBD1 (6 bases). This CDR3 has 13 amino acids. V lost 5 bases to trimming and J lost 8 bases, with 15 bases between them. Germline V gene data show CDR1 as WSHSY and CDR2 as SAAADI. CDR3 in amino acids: CASSQLGHRGYTF. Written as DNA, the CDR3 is TGCGCCAGCAGTCAGTTGGGACACCGGGGCTACACCTTC.

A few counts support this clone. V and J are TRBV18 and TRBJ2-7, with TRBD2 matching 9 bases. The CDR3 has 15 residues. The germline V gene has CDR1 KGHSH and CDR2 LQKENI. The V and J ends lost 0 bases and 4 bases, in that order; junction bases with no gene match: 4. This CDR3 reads CASSPPLAGNYEQYF. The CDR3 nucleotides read TGTGCCAGCTCACCACCTCTAGCGGGGAATTACGAGCAGTACTTC.

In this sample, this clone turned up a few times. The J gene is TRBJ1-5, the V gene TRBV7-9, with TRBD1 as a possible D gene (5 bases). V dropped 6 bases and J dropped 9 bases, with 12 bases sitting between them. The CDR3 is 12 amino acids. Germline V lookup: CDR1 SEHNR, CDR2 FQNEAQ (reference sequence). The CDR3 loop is CASRAGYGPQHF. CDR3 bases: TGTGCCAGCAGGGCAGGGTATGGGCCCCAGCATTTT.

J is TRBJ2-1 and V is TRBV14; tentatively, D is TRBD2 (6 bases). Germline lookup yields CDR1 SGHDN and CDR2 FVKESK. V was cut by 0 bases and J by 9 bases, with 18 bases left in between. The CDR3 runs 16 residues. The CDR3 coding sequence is TGTGCCAGCAGCCAAGATAATCGGGGCGGGGTGAGTGAGCAGTTCTTC. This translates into CASSQDNRGGVSEQFF.

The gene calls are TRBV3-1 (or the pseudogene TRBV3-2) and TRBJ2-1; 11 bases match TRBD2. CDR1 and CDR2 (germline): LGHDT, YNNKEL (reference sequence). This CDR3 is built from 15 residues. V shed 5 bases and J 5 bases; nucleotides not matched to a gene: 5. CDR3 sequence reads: CASSTRLAGNNEQFF. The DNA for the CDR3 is TGTGCCAGCAGCACACGACTAGCGGGGAACAATGAGCAGTTCTTC.

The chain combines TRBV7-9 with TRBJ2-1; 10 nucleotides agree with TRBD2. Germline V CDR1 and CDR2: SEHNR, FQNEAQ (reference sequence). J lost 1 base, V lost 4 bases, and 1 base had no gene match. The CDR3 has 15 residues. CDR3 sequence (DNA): TGTGCCAGCAGCTATAGCGGGAGGTCCTACAATGAGCAGTTCTTC. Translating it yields CASSYSGRSYNEQFF.

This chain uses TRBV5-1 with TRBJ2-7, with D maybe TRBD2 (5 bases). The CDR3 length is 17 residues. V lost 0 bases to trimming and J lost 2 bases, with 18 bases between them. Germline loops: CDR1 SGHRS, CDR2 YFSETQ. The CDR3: CASSLGFNSGFPYEQYF. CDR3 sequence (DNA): TGCGCCAGCAGCTTGGGTTTTAATTCGGGGTTCCCCTACGAGCAGTACTTC.

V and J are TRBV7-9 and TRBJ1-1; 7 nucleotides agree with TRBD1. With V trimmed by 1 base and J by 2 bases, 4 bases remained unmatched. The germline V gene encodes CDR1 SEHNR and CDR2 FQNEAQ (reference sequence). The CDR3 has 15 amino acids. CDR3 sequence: CASSLEYRGNTEAFF. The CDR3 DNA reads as TGTGCCAGCAGCTTAGAGTACAGGGGAAACACTGAAGCTTTCTTT.

The CDR3 sequence is CASSLAGRITGELFF. CDR3 nucleotides: TGTGCCAGCAGCTTAGCGGGCCGGATCACCGGGGAGCTGTTTTTT. This rearrangement joins TRBV7-2 to TRBJ2-2; no firm D call. The germline CDR1 and CDR2 sequences are SGHTA and FQGNSA. V was pared by 0 bases and J by 4 bases, with 9 bases between. The CDR3 has 15 amino acids.

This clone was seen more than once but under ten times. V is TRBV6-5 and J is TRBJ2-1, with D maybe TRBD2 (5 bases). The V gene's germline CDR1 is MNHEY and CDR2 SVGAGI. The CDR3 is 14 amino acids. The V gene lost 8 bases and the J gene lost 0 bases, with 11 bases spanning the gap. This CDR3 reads CASGLQSSYNEQFF. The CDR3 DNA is TGTGCCAGCGGACTCCAGAGCTCCTACAATGAGCAGTTCTTC.

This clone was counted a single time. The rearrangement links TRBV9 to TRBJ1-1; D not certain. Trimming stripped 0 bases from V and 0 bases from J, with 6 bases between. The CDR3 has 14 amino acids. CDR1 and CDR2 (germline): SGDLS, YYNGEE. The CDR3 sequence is CASSVDGMNTEAFF. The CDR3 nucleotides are TGTGCCAGCAGCGTAGACGGGATGAACACTGAAGCTTTCTTT.

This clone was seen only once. CDR3 residues: CASRLQETGGTYGYTF. The CDR3 DNA sequence: TGTGCCAGCAGGCTACAGGAGACAGGGGGGACTTATGGCTACACCTTC. The J gene is TRBJ1-2, the V gene TRBV2, with TRBD1 identical over 9 bases. CDR1 is SNHLY, CDR2 FYNNEI, per germline. This CDR3 comprises 16 residues. The J segment lost 5 bases and the V segment lost 6 bases, leaving 13 bases of the junction unmatched.

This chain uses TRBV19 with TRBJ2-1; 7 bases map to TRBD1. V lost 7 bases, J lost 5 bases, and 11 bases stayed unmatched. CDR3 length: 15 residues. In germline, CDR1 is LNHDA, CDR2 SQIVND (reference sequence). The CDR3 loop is CASTLGTAKNNEQFF. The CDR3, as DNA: TGTGCCAGTACCCTAGGGACAGCTAAGAACAATGAGCAGTTCTTC.

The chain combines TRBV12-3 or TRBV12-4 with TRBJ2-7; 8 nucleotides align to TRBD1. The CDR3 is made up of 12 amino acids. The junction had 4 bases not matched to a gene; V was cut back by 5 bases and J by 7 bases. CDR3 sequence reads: CASSKGQGEQYF. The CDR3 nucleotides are TGTGCCAGCAGTAAAGGACAGGGTGAGCAGTACTTC.

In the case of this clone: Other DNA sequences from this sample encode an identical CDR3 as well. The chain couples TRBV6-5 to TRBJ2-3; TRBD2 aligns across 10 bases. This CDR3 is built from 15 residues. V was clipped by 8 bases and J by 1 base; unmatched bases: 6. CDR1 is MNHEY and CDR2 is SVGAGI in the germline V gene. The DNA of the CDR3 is TGTGCCAGCTCCCCGGGGACTAGCGGCACAGATACGCAGTATTTT. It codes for CASSPGTSGTDTQYF.

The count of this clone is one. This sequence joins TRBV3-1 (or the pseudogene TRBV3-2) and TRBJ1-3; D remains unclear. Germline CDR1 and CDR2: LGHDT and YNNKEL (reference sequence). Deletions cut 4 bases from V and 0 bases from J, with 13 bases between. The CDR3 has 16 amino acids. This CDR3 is CASSRDPQRSGNTIYF. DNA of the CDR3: TGTGCCAGCAGCCGAGACCCCCAGCGCTCTGGAAACACCATATATTTT.

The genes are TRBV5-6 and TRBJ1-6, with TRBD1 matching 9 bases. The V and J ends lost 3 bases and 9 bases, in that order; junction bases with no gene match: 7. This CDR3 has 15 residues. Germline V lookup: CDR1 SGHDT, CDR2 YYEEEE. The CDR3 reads CASSWGPGQGSPLHF. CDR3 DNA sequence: TGTGCCAGCAGCTGGGGGCCGGGACAGGGTTCACCCCTCCACTTT.

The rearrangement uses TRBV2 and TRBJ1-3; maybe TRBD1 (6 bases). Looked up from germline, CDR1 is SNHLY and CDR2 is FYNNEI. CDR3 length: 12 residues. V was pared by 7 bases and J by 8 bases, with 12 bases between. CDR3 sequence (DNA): TGTGCCAGCAAGGACAGCGTTTACACCATATATTTT. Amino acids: CASKDSVYTIYF. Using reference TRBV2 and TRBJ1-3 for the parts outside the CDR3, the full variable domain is EPEVTQTPSHQVTQMGQEVILRCVPISNHLYFYWYRQILGQKVEFLVSFYNNEISEKSEIFDDQFSVERPDGSNFTLKIRSTKLEDSAMYFCASKDSVYTIYFGEGSWLTVV.

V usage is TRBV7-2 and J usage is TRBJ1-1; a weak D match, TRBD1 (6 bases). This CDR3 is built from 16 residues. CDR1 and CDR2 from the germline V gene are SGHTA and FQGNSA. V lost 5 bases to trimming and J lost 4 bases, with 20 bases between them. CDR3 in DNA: TGTGCCAGCAGCCCTAGGGGGGGGGTTGATGGCACTGAAGCTTTCTTT. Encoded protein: CASSPRGGVDGTEAFF.